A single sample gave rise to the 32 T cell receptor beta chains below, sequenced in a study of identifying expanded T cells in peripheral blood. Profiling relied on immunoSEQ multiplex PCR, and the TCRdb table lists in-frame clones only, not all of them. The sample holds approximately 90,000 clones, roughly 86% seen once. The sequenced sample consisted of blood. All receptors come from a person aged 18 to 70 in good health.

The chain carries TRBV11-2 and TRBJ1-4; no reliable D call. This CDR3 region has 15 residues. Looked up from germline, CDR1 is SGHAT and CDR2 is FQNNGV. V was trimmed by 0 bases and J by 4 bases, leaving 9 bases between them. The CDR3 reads CASSLEWQSNEKLFF. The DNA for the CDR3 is TGTGCCAGCAGCTTAGAATGGCAGAGTAATGAAAAACTGTTTTTT.

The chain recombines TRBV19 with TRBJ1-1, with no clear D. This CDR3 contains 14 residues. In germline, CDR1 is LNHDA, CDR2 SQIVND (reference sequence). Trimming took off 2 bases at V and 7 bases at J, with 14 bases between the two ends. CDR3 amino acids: CASSIRAAEDEAFF. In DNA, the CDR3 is TGTGCCAGTAGTATACGGGCAGCTGAAGATGAAGCTTTCTTT. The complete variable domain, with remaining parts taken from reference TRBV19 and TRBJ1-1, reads DGGITQSPKYLFRKEGQNVTLSCEQNLNHDAMYWYRQDPGQGLRLIYYSQIVNDFQKGDIAEGYSVSREKKESFPLTVTSAQKNPTAFYLCASSIRAAEDEAFFGQGTRLTVV.

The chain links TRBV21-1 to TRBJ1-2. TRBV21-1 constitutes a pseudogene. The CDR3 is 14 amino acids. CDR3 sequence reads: CASSPRGDNYGYTF. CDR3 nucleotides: TGTGCCAGCAGCCCTCGCGGGGATAACTATGGCTACACCTTC.

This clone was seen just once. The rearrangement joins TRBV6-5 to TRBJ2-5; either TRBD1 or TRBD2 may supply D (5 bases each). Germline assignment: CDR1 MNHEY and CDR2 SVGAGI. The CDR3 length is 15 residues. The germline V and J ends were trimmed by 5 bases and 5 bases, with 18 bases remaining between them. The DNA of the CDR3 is TGTGCCAGCAGTACTTACGGGGCACCTGGGGAGACCCAGTACTTC. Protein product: CASSTYGAPGETQYF.

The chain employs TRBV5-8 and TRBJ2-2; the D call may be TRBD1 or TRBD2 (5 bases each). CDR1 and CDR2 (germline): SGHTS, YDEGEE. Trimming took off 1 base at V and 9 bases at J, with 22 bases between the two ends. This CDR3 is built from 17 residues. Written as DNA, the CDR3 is TGTGCCAGCAGCTTGTCATACGCGGGTGTCGGGGCGTGGGAGCTGTTTTTT. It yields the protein CASSLSYAGVGAWELFF.

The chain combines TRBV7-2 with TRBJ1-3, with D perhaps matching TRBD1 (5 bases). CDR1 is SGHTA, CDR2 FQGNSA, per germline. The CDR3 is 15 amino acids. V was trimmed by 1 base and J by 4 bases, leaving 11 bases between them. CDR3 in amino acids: CASSLGGTTGNTIYF. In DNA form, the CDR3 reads TGTGCCAGCAGCTTAGGTGGGACCACAGGAAACACCATATATTTT.

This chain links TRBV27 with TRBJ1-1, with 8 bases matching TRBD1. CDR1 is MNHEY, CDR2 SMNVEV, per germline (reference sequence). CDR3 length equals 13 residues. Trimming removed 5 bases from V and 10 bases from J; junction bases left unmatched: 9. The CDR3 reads CASSPNRGAVAFF. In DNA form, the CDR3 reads TGTGCCAGCAGTCCGAACAGGGGGGCGGTAGCTTTCTTT.

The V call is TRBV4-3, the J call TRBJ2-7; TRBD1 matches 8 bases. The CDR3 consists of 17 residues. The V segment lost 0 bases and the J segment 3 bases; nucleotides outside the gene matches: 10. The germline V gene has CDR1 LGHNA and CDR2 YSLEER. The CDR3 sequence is CASSQEKDRAGLYEQYF. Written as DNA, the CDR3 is TGCGCCAGCAGCCAAGAAAAGGACAGGGCGGGTCTCTACGAGCAGTACTTC.

The chain's CDR3 is CASRQGAVDTGELFF. The CDR3 DNA sequence: TGTGCCAGCAGGCAGGGGGCGGTGGACACCGGGGAGCTGTTTTTT. The V gene is TRBV7-9, the J gene TRBJ2-2, with 8 bases identical to TRBD1. V lost 6 bases to trimming and J lost 3 bases; unmatched junction nucleotides: 6. This CDR3 is 15 amino acids long. Germline CDR1 is SEHNR and CDR2 is FQNEAQ (reference sequence).

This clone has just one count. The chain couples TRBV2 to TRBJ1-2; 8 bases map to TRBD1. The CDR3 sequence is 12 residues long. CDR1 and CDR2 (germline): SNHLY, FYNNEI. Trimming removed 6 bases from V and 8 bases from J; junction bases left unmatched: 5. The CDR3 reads CASSGQGWGYTF. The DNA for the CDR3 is TGTGCCAGCAGCGGACAGGGATGGGGCTACACCTTC.

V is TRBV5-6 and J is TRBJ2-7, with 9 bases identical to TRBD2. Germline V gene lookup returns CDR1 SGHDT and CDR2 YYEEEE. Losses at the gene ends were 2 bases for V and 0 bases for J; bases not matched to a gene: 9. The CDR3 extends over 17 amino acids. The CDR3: CASSFAGGIRSSYEQYF. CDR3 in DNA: TGTGCCAGCAGCTTTGCGGGGGGGATCCGAAGCTCCTACGAGCAGTACTTC. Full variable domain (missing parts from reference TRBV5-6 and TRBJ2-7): DAGVTQSPTHLIKTRGQQVTLRCSPKSGHDTVSWYQQALGQGPQFIFQYYEEEERQRGNFPDRFSGHQFPNYSSELNVNALLLGDSALYLCASSFAGGIRSSYEQYFGPGTRLTVT.

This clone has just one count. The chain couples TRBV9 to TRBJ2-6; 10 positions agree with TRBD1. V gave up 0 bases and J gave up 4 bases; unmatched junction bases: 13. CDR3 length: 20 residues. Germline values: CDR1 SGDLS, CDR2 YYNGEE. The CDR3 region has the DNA TGTGCCAGCAGCGTAGATCTTGTCGAGACAGGGGGCAAAGGGGCCAACGTCCTGACTTTC. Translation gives CASSVDLVETGGKGANVLTF.

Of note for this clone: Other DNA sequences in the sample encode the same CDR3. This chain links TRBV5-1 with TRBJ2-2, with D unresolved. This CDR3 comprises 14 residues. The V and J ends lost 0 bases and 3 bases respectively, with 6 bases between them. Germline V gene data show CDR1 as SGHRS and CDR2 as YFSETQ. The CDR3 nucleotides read TGCGCCAGCAGCTTGGACAGCTACACCGGGGAGCTGTTTTTT. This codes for CASSLDSYTGELFF.

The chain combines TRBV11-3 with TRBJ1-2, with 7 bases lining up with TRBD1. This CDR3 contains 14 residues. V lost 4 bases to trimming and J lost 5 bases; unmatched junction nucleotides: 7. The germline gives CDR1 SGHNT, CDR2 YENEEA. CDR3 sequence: CASSSGQVLYGYTF. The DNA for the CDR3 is TGTGCCAGCAGCTCAGGACAGGTCCTATATGGCTACACCTTC.

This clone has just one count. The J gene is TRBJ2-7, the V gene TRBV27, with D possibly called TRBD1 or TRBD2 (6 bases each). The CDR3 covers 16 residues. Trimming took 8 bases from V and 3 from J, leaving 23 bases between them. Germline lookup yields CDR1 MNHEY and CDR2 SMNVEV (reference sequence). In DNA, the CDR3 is TGTGCCAGCCGAAATATTACATGGGGGGCAAGCTACGAGCAGTACTTC. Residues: CASRNITWGASYEQYF.

CDR3: CASSLGGVGPDTQYF. CDR3 DNA sequence: TGTGCCAGCAGCTTAGGGGGGGTAGGCCCAGATACGCAGTATTTT. J is TRBJ2-3 and V is TRBV11-3; D might be TRBD2 (6 bases). CDR1 is SGHNT and CDR2 is YENEEA in the germline V gene. The CDR3 length is 15 residues. The germline V and J ends were trimmed by 1 base and 4 bases, with 12 bases remaining between them.

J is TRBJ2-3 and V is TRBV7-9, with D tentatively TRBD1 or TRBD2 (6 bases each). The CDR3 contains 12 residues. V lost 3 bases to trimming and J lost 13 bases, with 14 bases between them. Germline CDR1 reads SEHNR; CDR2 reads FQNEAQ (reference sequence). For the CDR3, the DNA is TGTGCCAGCAGCTTCCCCGGGGGCGGAAAGTATTTT. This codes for CASSFPGGGKYF.

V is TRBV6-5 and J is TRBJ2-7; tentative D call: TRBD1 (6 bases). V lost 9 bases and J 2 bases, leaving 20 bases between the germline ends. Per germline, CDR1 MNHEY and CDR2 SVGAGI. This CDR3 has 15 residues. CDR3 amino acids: CASRTTGTQAYEQYF. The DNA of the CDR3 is TGTGCCAGTAGAACTACAGGGACGCAAGCCTACGAGCAGTACTTC.

CDR3 sequence reads: CASSSDRAGYTF. The CDR3 DNA reads TGTGCCAGCAGCTCCGACAGGGCCGGCTACACCTTC. This sequence joins TRBV7-9 and TRBJ1-2; 7 bases are a match to TRBD1. The ends lost 4 bases at V and 8 bases at J; junction bases unmatched: 4. Germline V lookup: CDR1 SEHNR, CDR2 FQNEAQ (reference sequence). This CDR3 spans 12 amino acids.

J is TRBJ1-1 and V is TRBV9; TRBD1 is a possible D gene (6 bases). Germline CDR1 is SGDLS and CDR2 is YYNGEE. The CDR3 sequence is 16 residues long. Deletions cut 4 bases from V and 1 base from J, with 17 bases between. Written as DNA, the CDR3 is TGTGCCAGCAGCCCCCGTGGAGGGGGGCGGAACACTGAAGCTTTCTTT. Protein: CASSPRGGGRNTEAFF.

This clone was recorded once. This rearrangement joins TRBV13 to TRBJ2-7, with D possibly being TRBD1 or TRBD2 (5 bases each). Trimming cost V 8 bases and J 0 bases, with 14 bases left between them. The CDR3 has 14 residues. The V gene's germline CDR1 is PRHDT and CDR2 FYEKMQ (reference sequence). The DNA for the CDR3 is TGTGCCAGCCGAGTGAGGGGCAGCTCCTACGAGCAGTACTTC. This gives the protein CASRVRGSSYEQYF.

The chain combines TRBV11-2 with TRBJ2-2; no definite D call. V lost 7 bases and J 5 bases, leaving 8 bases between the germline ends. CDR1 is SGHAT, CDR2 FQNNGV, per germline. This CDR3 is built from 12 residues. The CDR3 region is CASTPLTGELFF. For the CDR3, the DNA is TGTGCCAGCACCCCGTTGACCGGGGAGCTGTTTTTT.

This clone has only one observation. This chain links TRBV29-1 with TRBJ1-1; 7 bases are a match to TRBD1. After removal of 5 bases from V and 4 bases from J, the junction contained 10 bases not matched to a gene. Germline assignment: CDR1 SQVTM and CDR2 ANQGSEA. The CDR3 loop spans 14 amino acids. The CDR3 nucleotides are TGCAGCGTTCTCCCTAGACAGGGAGGCACTGAAGCTTTCTTT. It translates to CSVLPRQGGTEAFF.

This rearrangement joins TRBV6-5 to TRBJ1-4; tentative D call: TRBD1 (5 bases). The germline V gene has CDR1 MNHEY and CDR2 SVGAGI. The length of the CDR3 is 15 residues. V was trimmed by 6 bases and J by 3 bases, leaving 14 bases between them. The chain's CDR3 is CASSPQGKANEKLFF. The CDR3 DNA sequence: TGTGCCAGCAGCCCCCAGGGAAAAGCTAATGAAAAACTGTTTTTT.

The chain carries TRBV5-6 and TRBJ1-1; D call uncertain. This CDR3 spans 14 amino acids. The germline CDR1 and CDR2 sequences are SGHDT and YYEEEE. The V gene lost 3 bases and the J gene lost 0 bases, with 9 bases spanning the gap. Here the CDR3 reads CASSSYIMNTEAFF. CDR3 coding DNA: TGTGCCAGCAGCTCGTACATAATGAACACTGAAGCTTTCTTT.

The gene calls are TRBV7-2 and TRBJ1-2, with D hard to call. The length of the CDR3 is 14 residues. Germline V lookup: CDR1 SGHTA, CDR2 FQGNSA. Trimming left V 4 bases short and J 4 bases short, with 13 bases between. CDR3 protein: CASSYQAGLYGYTF. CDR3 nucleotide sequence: TGTGCCAGCAGCTACCAAGCGGGCCTCTATGGCTACACCTTC.

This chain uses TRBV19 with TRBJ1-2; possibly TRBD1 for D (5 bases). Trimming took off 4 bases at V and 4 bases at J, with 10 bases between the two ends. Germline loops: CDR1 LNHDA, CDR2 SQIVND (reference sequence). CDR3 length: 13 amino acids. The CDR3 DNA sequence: TGTGCCAGTAGTAAGGGGTTCGGCTATGGCTACACCTTC. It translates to CASSKGFGYGYTF.

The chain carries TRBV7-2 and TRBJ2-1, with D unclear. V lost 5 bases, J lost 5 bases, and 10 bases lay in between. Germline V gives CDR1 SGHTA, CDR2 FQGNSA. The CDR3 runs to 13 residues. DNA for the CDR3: TGTGCCAGCAGCCTCTACACCAACAATGAGCAGTTCTTC. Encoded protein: CASSLYTNNEQFF.

The CDR3 region is CASSQEGPTLAGAGNSPLHF. The CDR3 nucleotides read TGCGCCAGCAGCCAAGAAGGGCCTACCTTAGCCGGGGCGGGGAATTCACCCCTCCACTTT. The chain joins TRBV4-3 to TRBJ1-6; the D gene is possibly TRBD1 (5 bases). V lost 0 bases and J 7 bases, leaving 25 bases between the germline ends. CDR1 LGHNA and CDR2 YSLEER come from the germline V gene. This CDR3 comprises 20 residues.

The CDR3 reads CASSPPSLPGELFF. The CDR3 nucleotides are TGTGCCAGCTCACCACCGAGCCTCCCCGGGGAGCTGTTTTTT. The rearrangement links TRBV18 to TRBJ2-2; D gene uncertain. Germline V gene data show CDR1 as KGHSH and CDR2 as LQKENI. The CDR3 is 14 amino acids. V dropped 0 bases and J dropped 6 bases, with 8 bases sitting between them. The whole variable domain, remainder taken from reference TRBV18 and TRBJ2-2, is NAGVMQNPRHLVRRRGQEARLRCSPMKGHSHVYWYRQLPEEGLKFMVYLQKENIIDESGMPKERFSAEFPKEGPSILRIQQVVRGDSAAYFCASSPPSLPGELFFGEGSRLTVL.

CDR3 in amino acids: CASSLVAGPGTQYF. The CDR3 DNA follows: TGTGCCAGCAGCTTAGTGGCGGGGCCGGGGACCCAGTACTTC. The chain recombines TRBV7-8 with TRBJ2-5, with D perhaps matching TRBD2 (6 bases). The CDR3 runs to 14 residues. V lost 1 base and J lost 7, with 13 bases in between. Germline-derived CDR1 and CDR2 are SGHVS and FQNEAQ.

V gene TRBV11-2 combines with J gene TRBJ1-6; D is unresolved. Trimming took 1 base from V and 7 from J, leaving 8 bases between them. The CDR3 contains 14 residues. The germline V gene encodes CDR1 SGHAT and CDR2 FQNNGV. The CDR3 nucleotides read TGTGCCAGCAGCTTAGTTCGCTCGAATTCACCCCTCCACTTT. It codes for CASSLVRSNSPLHF.